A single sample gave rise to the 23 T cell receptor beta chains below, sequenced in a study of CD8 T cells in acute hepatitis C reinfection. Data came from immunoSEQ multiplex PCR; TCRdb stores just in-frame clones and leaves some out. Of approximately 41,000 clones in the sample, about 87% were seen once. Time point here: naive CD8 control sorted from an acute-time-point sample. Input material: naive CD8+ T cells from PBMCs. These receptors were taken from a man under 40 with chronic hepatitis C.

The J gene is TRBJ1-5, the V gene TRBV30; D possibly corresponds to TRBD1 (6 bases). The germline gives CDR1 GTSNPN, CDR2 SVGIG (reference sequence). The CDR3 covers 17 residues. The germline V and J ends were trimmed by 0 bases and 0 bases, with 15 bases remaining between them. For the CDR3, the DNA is TGTGCCTGGAGTGTATCAAACAGGGATTATAGCAATCAGCCCCAGCATTTT. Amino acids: CAWSVSNRDYSNQPQHF.

CDR3 coding DNA: TGTGCCAGCAGTCCACAAGGCCCCAACGTCCTGACTTTC. Protein: CASSPQGPNVLTF. V and J are TRBV27 and TRBJ2-6; unclear D gene. The V and J ends lost 5 bases and 8 bases respectively, with 10 bases between them. Germline V gives CDR1 MNHEY, CDR2 SMNVEV (reference sequence). The CDR3 extends over 13 amino acids. Together with reference TRBV27 and TRBJ2-6, the CDR3 gives the full variable domain: EAQVTQNPRYLITVTGKKLTVTCSQNMNHEYMSWYRQDPGLGLRQIYYSMNVEVTDKGDVPEGYKVSRKEKRNFPLILESPSPNQTSLYFCASSPQGPNVLTFGAGSRLTVL.

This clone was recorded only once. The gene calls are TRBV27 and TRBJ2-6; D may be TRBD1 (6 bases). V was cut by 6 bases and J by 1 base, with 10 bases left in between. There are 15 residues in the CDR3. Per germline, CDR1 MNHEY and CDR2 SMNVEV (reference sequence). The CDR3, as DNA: TGTGCCAGCAGGATAGACAGGTCTGGGGCCAACGTCCTGACTTTC. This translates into CASRIDRSGANVLTF.

CDR3 amino acids: CATSRGAGAWDTEAFF. DNA for the CDR3: TGTGCCACCAGCCGAGGGGCTGGGGCCTGGGACACTGAAGCTTTCTTT. The V gene is TRBV15, the J gene TRBJ1-1, with a weak D call TRBD1 (5 bases). V was clipped by 5 bases and J by 3 bases, with 19 bases between them. Germline loops: CDR1 LNHNV, CDR2 YYDKDF (reference sequence). CDR3 length: 16 residues.

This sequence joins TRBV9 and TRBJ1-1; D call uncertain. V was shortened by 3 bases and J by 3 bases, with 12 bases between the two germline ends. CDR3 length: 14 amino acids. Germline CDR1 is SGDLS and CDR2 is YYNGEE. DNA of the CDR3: TGTGCCAGCAGCGAAGACCGGGGAGACACTGAAGCTTTCTTT. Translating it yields CASSEDRGDTEAFF.

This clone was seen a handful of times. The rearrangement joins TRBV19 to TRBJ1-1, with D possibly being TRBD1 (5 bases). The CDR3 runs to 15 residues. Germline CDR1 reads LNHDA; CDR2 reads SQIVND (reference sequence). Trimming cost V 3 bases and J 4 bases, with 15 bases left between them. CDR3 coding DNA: TGTGCCAGTAGTATCCTGAGGGGAGGGAGCACTGAAGCTTTCTTT. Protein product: CASSILRGGSTEAFF.

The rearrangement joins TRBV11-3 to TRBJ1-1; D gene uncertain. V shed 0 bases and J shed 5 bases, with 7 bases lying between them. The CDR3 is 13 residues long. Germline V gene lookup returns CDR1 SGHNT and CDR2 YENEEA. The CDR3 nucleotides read TGTGCCAGCAGCTTAGAGGTGGGAACTGAAGCTTTCTTT. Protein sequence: CASSLEVGTEAFF.

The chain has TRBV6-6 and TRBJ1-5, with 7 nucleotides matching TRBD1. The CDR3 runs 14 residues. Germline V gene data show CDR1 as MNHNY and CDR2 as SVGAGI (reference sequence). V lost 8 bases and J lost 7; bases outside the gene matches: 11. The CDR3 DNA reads TGTGCCAGCGGGGGAGGGGGCATCGGGCAGCCCCAGCATTTT. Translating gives CASGGGGIGQPQHF.

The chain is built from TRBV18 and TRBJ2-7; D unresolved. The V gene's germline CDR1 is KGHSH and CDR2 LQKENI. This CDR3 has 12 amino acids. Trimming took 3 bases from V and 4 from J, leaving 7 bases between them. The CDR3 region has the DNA TGTGCCAGCTCACCGGGTAGATACGAGCAGTACTTC. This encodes CASSPGRYEQYF.

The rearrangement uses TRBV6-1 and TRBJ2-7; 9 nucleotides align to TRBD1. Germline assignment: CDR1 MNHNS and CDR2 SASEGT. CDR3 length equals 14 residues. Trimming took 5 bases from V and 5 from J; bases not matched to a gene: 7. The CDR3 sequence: CASSLRDRAHEQYF. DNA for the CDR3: TGTGCCAGCAGTCTCCGGGACAGGGCCCACGAGCAGTACTTC.

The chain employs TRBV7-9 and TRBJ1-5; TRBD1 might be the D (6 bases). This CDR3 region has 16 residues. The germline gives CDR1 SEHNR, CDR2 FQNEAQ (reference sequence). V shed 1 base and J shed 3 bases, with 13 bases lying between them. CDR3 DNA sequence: TGTGCCAGCAGCTTAGAAGGATGGGGGCTCAATCAGCCCCAGCATTTT. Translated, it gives CASSLEGWGLNQPQHF.

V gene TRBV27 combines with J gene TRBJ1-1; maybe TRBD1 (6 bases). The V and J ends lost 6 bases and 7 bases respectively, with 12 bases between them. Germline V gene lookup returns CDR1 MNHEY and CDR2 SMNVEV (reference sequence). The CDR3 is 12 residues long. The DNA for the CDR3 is TGTGCCAGCAGCCGGGGGGCTGGTGAAGCTTTCTTT. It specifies CASSRGAGEAFF.

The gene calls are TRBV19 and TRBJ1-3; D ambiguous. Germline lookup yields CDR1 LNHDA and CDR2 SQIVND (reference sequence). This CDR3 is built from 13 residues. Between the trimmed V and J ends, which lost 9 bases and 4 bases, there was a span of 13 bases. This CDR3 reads CASGIGWGNTIYF. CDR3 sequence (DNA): TGTGCCAGCGGGATCGGATGGGGAAACACCATATATTTT.

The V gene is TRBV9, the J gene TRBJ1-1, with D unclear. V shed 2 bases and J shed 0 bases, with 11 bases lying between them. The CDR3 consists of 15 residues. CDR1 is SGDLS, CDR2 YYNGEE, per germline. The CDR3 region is CASSVFGGMNTEAFF. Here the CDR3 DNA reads TGTGCCAGCAGCGTGTTCGGAGGAATGAACACTGAAGCTTTCTTT. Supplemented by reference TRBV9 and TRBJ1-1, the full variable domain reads DSGVTQTPKHLITATGQRVTLRCSPRSGDLSVYWYQQSLDQGLQFLIQYYNGEERAKGNILERFSAQQFPDLHSELNLSSLELGDSALYFCASSVFGGMNTEAFFGQGTRLTVV.

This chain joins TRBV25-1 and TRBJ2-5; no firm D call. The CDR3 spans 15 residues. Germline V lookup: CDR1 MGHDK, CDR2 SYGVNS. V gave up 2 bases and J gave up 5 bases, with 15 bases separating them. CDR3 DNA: TGTGCCAGCAGTGAAAGGACGGACCTGTGGGAGACCCAGTACTTC. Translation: CASSERTDLWETQYF.

As DNA, the CDR3 is TGTGCCAGCAGTTTTTCGGTAGGATACGAGCAGTACTTC. Its protein product is CASSFSVGYEQYF. The J gene is TRBJ2-7, the V gene TRBV27, with no clear D. Germline CDR1 MNHEY, CDR2 SMNVEV (reference sequence). The germline V and J ends were trimmed by 3 bases and 4 bases, with 10 bases remaining between them. CDR3 length: 13 amino acids.

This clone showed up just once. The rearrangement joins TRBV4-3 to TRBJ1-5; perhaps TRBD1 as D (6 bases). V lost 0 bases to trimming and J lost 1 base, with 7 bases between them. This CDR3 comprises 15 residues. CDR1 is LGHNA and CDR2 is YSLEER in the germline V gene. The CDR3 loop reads CASSQEGASNQPQHF. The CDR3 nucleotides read TGCGCCAGCAGCCAAGAGGGGGCCAGCAATCAGCCCCAGCATTTT.

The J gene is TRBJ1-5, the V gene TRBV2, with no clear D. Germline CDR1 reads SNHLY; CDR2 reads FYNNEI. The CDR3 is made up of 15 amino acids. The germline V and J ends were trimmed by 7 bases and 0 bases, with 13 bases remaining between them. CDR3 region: CASKASGYSNQPQHF. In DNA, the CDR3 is TGTGCCAGCAAGGCGTCAGGCTATAGCAATCAGCCCCAGCATTTT.

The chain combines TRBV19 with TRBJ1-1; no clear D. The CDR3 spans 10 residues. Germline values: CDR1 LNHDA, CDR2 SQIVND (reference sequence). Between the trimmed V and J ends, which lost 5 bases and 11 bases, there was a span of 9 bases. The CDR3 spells CASSREYAFF. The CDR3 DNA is TGTGCCAGTAGTCGGGAGTATGCTTTCTTT.

In DNA, the CDR3 is TGTGCCAGCAGCGGACCTGGTGATCCCTTACAGGAGAATAATTCACCCCTCCACTTT. This codes for CASSGPGDPLQENNSPLHF. The V call is TRBV7-6, the J call TRBJ1-6; D is possibly TRBD1 (5 bases). The germline V and J ends were trimmed by 5 bases and 5 bases, with 25 bases remaining between them. CDR1 is SGHVS and CDR2 is FNYEAQ in the germline V gene. The length of the CDR3 is 19 residues.

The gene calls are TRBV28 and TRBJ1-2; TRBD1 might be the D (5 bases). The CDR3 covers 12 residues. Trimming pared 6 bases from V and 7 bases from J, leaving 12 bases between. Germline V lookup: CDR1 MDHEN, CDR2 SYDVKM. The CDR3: CASSRSRVGYTF. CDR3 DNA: TGTGCCAGCAGCCGGAGCAGGGTTGGCTACACCTTC.

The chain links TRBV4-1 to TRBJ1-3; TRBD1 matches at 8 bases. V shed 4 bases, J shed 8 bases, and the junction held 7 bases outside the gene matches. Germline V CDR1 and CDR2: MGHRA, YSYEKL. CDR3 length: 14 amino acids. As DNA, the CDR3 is TGCGCCAGCAGCCCCCATCGACAGGGGTACACCATATATTTT. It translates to CASSPHRQGYTIYF.

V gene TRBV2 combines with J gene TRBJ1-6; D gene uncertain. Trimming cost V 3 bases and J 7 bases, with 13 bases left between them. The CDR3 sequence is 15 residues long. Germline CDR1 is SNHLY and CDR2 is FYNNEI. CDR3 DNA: TGTGCCAGCAGTGACCGGGATTTTGGCAATTCACCCCTCCACTTT. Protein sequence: CASSDRDFGNSPLHF.